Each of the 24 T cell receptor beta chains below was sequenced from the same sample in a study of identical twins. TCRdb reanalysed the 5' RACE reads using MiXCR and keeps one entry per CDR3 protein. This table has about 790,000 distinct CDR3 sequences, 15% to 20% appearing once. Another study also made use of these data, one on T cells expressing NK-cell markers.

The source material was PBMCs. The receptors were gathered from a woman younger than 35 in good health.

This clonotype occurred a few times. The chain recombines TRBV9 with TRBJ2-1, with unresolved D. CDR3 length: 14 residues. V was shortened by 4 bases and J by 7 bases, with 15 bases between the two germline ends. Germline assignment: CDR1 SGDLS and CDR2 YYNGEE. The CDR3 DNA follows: TGTGCCAGCAGCCCAAGGGCTAGTTTGAATGAGCAGTTCTTC. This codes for CASSPRASLNEQFF.

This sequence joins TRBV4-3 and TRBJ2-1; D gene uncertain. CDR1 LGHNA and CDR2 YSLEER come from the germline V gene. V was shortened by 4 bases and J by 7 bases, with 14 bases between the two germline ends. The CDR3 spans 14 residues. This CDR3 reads CASSPQVPENEQFF. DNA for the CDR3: TGCGCCAGCAGCCCCCAGGTTCCGGAGAATGAGCAGTTCTTC.

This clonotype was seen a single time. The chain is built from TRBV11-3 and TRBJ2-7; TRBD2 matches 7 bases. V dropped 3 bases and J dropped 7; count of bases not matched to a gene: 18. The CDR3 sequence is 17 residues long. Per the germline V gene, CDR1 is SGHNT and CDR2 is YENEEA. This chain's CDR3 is CASSFGGRETSSGEQYF. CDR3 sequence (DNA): TGTGCCAGCAGCTTTGGTGGGCGGGAGACCTCTTCAGGAGAGCAGTACTTC.

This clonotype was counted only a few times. The CDR3 reads CASSVGIEQYF. CDR3 DNA sequence: TGTGCCAGCAGCGTAGGGATCGAGCAGTACTTC. The gene calls are TRBV9 and TRBJ2-7, with unresolved D. Germline V gives CDR1 SGDLS, CDR2 YYNGEE. Trimming shortened V by 0 bases and J by 6 bases, and 4 bases separated the two germline ends. The CDR3 covers 11 residues.

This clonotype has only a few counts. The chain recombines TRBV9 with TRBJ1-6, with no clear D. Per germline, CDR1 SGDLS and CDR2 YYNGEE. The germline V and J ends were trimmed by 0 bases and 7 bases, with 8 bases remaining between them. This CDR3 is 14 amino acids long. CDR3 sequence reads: CASSVGQDNSPLHF. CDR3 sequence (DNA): TGTGCCAGCAGCGTAGGCCAGGACAATTCACCCCTCCACTTT.

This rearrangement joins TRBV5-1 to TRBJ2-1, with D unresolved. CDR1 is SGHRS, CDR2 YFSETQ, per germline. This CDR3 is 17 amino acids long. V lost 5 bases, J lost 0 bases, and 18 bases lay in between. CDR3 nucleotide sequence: TGCGCCAGCAGGCCCCCCGGCGGAGTAAGCTCCTACAATGAGCAGTTCTTC. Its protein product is CASRPPGGVSSYNEQFF.

The CDR3 sequence: CASSYLSGVRYEQYF. The CDR3 DNA sequence: TGTGCCAGCAGTTATCTATCAGGGGTCCGCTACGAGCAGTACTTC. The gene calls are TRBV5-6 and TRBJ2-7; the D gene is possibly TRBD1 (6 bases). The germline V gene has CDR1 SGHDT and CDR2 YYEEEE. This CDR3 region has 15 residues. Deletions cut 5 bases from V and 3 bases from J, with 18 bases between.

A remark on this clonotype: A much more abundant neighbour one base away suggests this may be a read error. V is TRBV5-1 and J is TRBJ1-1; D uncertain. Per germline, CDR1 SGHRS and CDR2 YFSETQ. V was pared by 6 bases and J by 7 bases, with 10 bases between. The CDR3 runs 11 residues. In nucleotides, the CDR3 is TGCGCCAGCATACATGGCTATGAAGCTTTCTTT. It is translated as CASIHGYEAFF.

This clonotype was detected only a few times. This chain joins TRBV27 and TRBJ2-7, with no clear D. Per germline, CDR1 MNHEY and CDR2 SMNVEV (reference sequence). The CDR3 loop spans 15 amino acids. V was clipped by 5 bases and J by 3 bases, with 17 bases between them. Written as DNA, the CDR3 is TGTGCCAGCAGTACCCGGGCAGGTGGTTTCTACGAGCAGTACTTC. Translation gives CASSTRAGGFYEQYF.

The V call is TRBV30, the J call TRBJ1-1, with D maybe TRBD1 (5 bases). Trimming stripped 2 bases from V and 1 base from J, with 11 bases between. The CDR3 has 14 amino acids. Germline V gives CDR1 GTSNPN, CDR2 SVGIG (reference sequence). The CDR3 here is CAWSWGRRNTEAFF. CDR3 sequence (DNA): TGTGCCTGGAGTTGGGGACGGAGGAACACTGAAGCTTTCTTT.

The CDR3 region is CATSRVPGPQHF. In nucleotides, the CDR3 is TGTGCCACCAGCAGAGTACCGGGGCCCCAGCATTTT. The gene calls are TRBV15 and TRBJ1-5; D uncertain. Trimming removed 1 base at V and 9 bases at J, with 7 bases between. CDR3 length: 12 residues. Germline-derived CDR1 and CDR2 are LNHNV and YYDKDF (reference sequence).

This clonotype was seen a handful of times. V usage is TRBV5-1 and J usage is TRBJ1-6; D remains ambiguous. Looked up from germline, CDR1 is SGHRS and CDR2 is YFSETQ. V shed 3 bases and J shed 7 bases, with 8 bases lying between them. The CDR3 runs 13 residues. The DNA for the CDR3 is TGCGCCAGCAGCTCGGCAGAGAATTCACCCCTCCACTTT. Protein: CASSSAENSPLHF.

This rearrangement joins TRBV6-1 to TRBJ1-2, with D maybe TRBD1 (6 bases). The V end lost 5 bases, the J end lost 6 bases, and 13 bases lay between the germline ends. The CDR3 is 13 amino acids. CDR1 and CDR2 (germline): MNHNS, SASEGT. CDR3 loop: CASSQQGGNGYTF. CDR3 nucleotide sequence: TGTGCCAGCAGTCAACAGGGTGGGAATGGCTACACCTTC.

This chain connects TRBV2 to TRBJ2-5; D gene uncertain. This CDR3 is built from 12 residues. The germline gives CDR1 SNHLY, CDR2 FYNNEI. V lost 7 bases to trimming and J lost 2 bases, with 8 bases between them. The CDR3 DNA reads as TGTGCCAGCAAGGCTCTTCAAGAGACCCAGTACTTC. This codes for CASKALQETQYF.

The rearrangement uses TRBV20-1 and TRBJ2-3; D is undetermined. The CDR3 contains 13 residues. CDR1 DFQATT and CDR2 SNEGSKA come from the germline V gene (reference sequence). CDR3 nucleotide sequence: TGCAGGGCCGGGCGCTTGGGCACAGATACGCAGTATTTT. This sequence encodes CRAGRLGTDTQYF.

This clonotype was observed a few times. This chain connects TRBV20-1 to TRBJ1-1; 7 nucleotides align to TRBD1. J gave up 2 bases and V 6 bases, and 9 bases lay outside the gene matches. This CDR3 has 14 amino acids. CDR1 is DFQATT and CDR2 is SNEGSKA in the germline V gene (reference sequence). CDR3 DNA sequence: TGCAGTGCGATTACCGGGACAGCAAACACTGAAGCTTTCTTT. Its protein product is CSAITGTANTEAFF.

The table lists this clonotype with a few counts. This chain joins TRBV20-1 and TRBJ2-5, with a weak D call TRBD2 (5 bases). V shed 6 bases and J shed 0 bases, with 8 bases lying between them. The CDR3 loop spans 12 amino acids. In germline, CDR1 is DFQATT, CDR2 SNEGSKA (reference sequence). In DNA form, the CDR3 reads TGCAGTGCACGGACTTACCAAGAGACCCAGTACTTC. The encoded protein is CSARTYQETQYF.

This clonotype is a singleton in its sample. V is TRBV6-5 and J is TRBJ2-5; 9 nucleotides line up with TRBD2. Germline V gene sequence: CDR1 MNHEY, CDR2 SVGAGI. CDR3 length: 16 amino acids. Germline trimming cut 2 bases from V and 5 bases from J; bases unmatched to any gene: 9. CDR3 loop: CASSYGPSGAWETQYF. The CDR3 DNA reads TGTGCCAGCAGTTACGGGCCTAGCGGGGCCTGGGAGACCCAGTACTTC.

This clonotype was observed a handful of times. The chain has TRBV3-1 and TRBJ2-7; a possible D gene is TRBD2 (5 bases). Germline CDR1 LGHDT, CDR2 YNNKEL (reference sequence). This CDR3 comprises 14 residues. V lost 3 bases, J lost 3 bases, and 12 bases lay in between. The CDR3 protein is CASSHSATNYEQYF. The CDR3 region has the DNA TGTGCCAGCAGCCATAGCGCAACCAACTACGAGCAGTACTTC.

The CDR3 nucleotides are TGTGCCACCAGCAGAGCAGGGGACGAGCAGTACTTC. The encoded protein is CATSRAGDEQYF. J is TRBJ2-7 and V is TRBV15; D perhaps matches TRBD1 (6 bases). The CDR3 is 12 residues long. Trimming left V 1 base short and J 5 bases short, with 6 bases between. The germline CDR1 and CDR2 sequences are LNHNV and YYDKDF (reference sequence).

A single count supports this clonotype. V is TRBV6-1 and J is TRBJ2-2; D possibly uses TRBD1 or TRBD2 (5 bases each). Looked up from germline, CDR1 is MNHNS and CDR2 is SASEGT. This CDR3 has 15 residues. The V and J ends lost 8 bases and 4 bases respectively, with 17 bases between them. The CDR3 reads CASRQWDGTTGELFF. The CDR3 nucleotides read TGTGCCAGCCGGCAGTGGGACGGGACCACCGGGGAGCTGTTTTTT.

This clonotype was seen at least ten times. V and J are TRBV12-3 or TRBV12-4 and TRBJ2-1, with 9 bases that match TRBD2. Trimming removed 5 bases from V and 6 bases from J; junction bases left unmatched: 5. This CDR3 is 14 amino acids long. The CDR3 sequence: CASSDSGRSNEQFF. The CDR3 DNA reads TGTGCCAGCAGTGATAGCGGGAGATCCAATGAGCAGTTCTTC.

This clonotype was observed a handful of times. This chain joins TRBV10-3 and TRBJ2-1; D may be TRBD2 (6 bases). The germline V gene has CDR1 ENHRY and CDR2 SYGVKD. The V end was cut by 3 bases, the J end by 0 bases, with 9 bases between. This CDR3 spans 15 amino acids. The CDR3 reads CAISDSRGSYNEQFF. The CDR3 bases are TGTGCCATCAGTGATTCGCGGGGCTCCTACAATGAGCAGTTCTTC.

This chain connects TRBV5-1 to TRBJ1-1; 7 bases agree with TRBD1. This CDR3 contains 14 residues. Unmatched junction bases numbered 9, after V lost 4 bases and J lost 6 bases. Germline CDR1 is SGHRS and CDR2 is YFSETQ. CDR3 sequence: CASSLGTGQAEAFF. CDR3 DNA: TGCGCCAGCAGCCTGGGGACTGGACAGGCTGAAGCTTTCTTT.